The 10 T cell receptor beta chains listed next were all sequenced from one sample in a study of Tregs in tolerant kidney transplant recipients (dated 2019 in TCRdb). The time point label corresponds to: blood sample drawn before combined kidney and bone marrow transplant. To prepare the library, the immunoSEQ multiplex PCR assay was applied. TCRdb obtained this table from immuneACCESS and retained in-frame rearrangements with V and J assigned. These tables miss some clones; where compared with another copy, unresolved V genes account for less than half of the shortfall, and the remainder is unexplained. This sample has 70,000 to 95,000 clones in its table, and approximately 90% of those were observed once. The top ten hold roughly 0.35% of the sample. Source: Tregs from blood, taken before the transplant. Receptor source: a human donor who received a combined kidney and bone marrow transplant.

CDR3: CASSLRTITDTQYF. The CDR3 region has the DNA TGTGCCAGCAGCTTACGTACCATCACAGATACGCAGTATTTT. The chain employs TRBV7-2 and TRBJ2-3; D is ambiguous. The CDR3 is made up of 14 amino acids. Germline CDR1 is SGHTA and CDR2 is FQGNSA. V was shortened by 2 bases and J by 2 bases, with 8 bases between the two germline ends.

The table lists this clone with a count of one. The chain couples TRBV5-1 to TRBJ1-5; D is uncertain. CDR3 size: 13 residues. Germline CDR1 and CDR2: SGHRS and YFSETQ. Trimming stripped 2 bases from V and 6 bases from J, with 9 bases between. CDR3: CASSFSGGQPQHF. CDR3 DNA: TGCGCCAGCAGCTTTTCGGGAGGTCAGCCCCAGCATTTT.

The chain is built from TRBV27 and TRBJ2-3, with D possibly matching TRBD1 (5 bases). The CDR3 contains 14 residues. Germline loops: CDR1 MNHEY, CDR2 SMNVEV (reference sequence). V dropped 1 base and J dropped 4 bases, with 9 bases sitting between them. The CDR3: CASSLFDSSDTQYF. CDR3 DNA sequence: TGTGCCAGCAGTTTATTTGACAGTTCAGATACGCAGTATTTT.

The V and J genes are TRBV10-3 and TRBJ2-1; unclear D gene. The germline gives CDR1 ENHRY, CDR2 SYGVKD. V was shortened by 8 bases and J by 4 bases, with 15 bases between the two germline ends. The CDR3 spans 14 residues. As DNA, the CDR3 is TGTGCCATCCAGTGGTCAGATTTGTACAATGAGCAGTTCTTC. The encoded protein is CAIQWSDLYNEQFF.

The chain is built from TRBV19 and TRBJ2-3; 9 bases line up with TRBD1. CDR3 length: 15 residues. V lost 5 bases to trimming and J lost 3 bases; unmatched junction nucleotides: 6. Germline CDR1 and CDR2: LNHDA and SQIVND (reference sequence). CDR3 in amino acids: CASSAGTGKTDTQYF. The CDR3 region has the DNA TGTGCCAGTAGTGCCGGGACAGGGAAGACAGATACGCAGTATTTT. The full variable domain, completed using reference TRBV19 and TRBJ2-3, is DGGITQSPKYLFRKEGQNVTLSCEQNLNHDAMYWYRQDPGQGLRLIYYSQIVNDFQKGDIAEGYSVSREKKESFPLTVTSAQKNPTAFYLCASSAGTGKTDTQYFGPGTRLTVL.

The genes are TRBV27 and TRBJ2-3, with D possibly matching TRBD1 (5 bases). The CDR3 length is 13 residues. The germline gives CDR1 MNHEY, CDR2 SMNVEV (reference sequence). Trimming pared 5 bases from V and 3 bases from J, leaving 9 bases between. The CDR3 DNA is TGTGCCAGCAGTGGCAGGGCGACAGATACGCAGTATTTT. It is translated as CASSGRATDTQYF.

The J gene is TRBJ2-7, the V gene TRBV18; 8 nucleotides align to TRBD2. The V segment lost 0 bases and the J segment 7 bases; nucleotides outside the gene matches: 8. The CDR3 spans 15 residues. Germline V gives CDR1 KGHSH, CDR2 LQKENI. The CDR3 loop reads CASSPPSAGVGEQYF. The DNA of the CDR3 is TGTGCCAGCTCACCACCCTCAGCGGGAGTGGGAGAGCAGTACTTC.

The V gene is TRBV6-6, the J gene TRBJ2-2; 10 bases are shared with TRBD2. The CDR3 runs to 15 residues. With V trimmed by 5 bases and J by 2 bases, 2 bases remained unmatched. The germline V gene has CDR1 MNHNY and CDR2 SVGAGI (reference sequence). The CDR3 loop is CASSRTSGNTGELFF. The DNA for the CDR3 is TGTGCCAGCAGTAGGACTAGCGGAAACACCGGGGAGCTGTTTTTT.

The chain uses TRBV4-1 and TRBJ2-1; no reliable D call. Trimming left V 3 bases short and J 6 bases short, with 12 bases between. The germline V gene encodes CDR1 MGHRA and CDR2 YSYEKL. The CDR3 is made up of 14 amino acids. CDR3 residues: CASSHETNGNEQFF. The CDR3 nucleotides read TGCGCCAGCAGCCACGAGACAAACGGCAATGAGCAGTTCTTC.

A single count supports this clone. V gene TRBV20-1 combines with J gene TRBJ1-2; possibly TRBD1 for D (5 bases). V was pared by 5 bases and J by 8 bases, with 9 bases between. The CDR3 contains 10 residues. Germline V CDR1 and CDR2: DFQATT, SNEGSKA (reference sequence). CDR3 loop: CSAWRGGYTF. In DNA, the CDR3 is TGCAGTGCTTGGAGGGGAGGCTACACCTTC.